This note documents a single T cell receptor (beta chain) sequence. Its antigen is unknown. Per-nucleotide qualities are absent, and no much larger clonotype sits a single base away. This sample was included in a study of T cell responses to AZD1222 COVID-19 vaccine (TCRdb year 2021). For context, the study as a whole: TCR sequencing was performed for 230 to 250 trial participants, of whom around 210 were given two doses of AZD1222 and around 25 were given two doses of MenACWY control vaccine. Trial participants were enrolled into age subgroups of 18-55, 56-69 and 70-plus years, which contained approximately 150, 30 and 60 TCR-sequenced participants, respectively.

The CDR3 regions of human TCRbeta chains were analyzed by immunosequencing. From the authors' description of their analysis: TCRs in the repertoires were matched against a reference library of SARS-CoV-2-specific TCRs that had been generated with the MIRA antigen-specificity platform. Breadth was defined as the fraction of unique TCRs that were SARS-CoV-2-associated. Depth was defined as the fraction of total T cells that were SARS-CoV-2-associated. Using the MIRA data, each spike-specific TCR was mapped to the spike region that the TCR reacts to and placed in a CD4 or CD8 class. Log10-transformed breadth and depth values were compared by one-way ANOVA with Sidak's multiple comparisons tests. The immuneACCESS repertoire file appears here via TCRdb, limited to in-frame rearrangements. These files lack a portion of the clones; in checked studies, under half of the deficit traces to unresolved V genes, and the cause of the others is not known. D and trimming were read from the DNA, whereas the V and J calls and clone size are those reported in that table. The sample yields 86,000 or so clones; about 90% were counted once. The biggest ten clones account for 11% of the sample.

Paper-wide results and their limitations: Because no day 14 peak-response samples were available, the repertoires could be characterized only after the peak T cell response. Vaccine-associated CD4 TCRs spanned the whole spike protein, with dominant responses in regions 160-218 and 743-854. Only a handful of AZD1222 recipients were SARS-CoV-2 seropositive at baseline, limiting conclusions about previously exposed vaccinees. Nearly half of unique spike-specific TCRs reportedly recognized epitopes outside regions mutated in the B.1.351 and B.1.1.7 variants. Participants were mostly white British, with more females than males. The authors suggested clonal diversity may have been underestimated. The 56-69-year group was small, and its depth increase did not reach significance, likely because of low power. After two AZD1222 doses, spike-specific TCR breadth and depth were significantly higher than at day 0 and than in MenACWY recipients.

The CDR3 covers 14 residues, taking in both the cysteine and the phenylalanine. Of all the DNA, just the CDR3 is kept, 42 bases in frame from base 1. The CDR1 and CDR2 encoded by the germline V gene (reference sequence) are SGHNT and YYREEE. V ends up 3 bases short and J 3 bases short, with an unmatched junction base count of 5. The time point label, read with the paper, signifies: about 28 days (+/-7) after the second vaccine dose. AZD1222 recipients given second doses at about 4 weeks or at about 12 weeks were pooled, since spike-specific TCR depth and breadth were not found to differ between the two schedules. Samples from vaccinated people were obtained from the UK trials COV001 and COV002, which included a single-blind randomized controlled phase 2/3 trial of AZD1222 (ChAdOx1 nCoV-19) in healthy adults. For TCRbeta chain sequencing, PBMC samples were collected from trial participants at day 0 and at day 28 after the second dose.

The specimen was peripheral blood, collected 28 days after the second AZD1222 dose. Recombination joined TRBV5-4 with TRBJ2-7; TRBD1 agrees with 8 junctional bases. This receptor was obtained from an adult who received the AZD1222 COVID-19 vaccine. The sequence in DNA is TGTGCCAGCAGCTCCCTGGACAGGGTCTACGAGCAGTACTTC. The translation is CASSSLDRVYEQYF.